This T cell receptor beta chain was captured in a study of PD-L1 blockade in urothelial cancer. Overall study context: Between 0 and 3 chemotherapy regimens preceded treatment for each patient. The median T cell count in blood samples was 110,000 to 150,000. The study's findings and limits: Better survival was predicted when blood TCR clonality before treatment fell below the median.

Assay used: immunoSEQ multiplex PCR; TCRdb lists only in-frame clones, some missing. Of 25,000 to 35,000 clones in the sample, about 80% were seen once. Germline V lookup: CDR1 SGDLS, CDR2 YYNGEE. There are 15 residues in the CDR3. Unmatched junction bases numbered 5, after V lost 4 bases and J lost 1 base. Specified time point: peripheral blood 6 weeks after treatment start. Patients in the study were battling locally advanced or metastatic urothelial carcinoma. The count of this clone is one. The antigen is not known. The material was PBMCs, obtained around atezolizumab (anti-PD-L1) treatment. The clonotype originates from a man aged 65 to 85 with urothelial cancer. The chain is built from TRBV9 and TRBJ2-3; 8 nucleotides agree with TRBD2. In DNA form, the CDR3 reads TGTGCCAGCAGCTGGAGCGGGAGTGGCACAGATACGCAGTATTTT. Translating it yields CASSWSGSGTDTQYF. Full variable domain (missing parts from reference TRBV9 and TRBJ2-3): DSGVTQTPKHLITATGQRVTLRCSPRSGDLSVYWYQQSLDQGLQFLIQYYNGEERAKGNILERFSAQQFPDLHSELNLSSLELGDSALYFCASSWSGSGTDTQYFGPGTRLTVL.